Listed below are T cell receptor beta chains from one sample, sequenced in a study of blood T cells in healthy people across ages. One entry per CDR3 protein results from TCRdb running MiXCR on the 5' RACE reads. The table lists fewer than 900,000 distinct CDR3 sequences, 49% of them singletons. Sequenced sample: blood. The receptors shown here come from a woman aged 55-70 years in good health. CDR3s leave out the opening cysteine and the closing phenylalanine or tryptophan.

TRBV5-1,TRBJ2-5,ASTGAPMGAETQY
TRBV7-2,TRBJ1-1,ASSPRGGVEAF
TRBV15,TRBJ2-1,ATSRDPPGSGRTKISSYNEQF
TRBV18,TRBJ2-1,ASSPLAGGLETQF
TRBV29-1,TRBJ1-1,SVGPQGAGNTEAF
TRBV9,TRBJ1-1,ASSVGTGGMNTEAF
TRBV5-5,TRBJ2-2,ASSRTSGGTGELF
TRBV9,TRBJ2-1,ASTRTGVGVNEQF
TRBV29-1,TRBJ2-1,SVSGTGGRDEQF
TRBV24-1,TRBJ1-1,ATEEEGGTEAF
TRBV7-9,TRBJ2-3,ASSSIGADTQY
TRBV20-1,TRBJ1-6,SARRSPYDSPLH
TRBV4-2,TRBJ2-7,ASSQDYGTPYEQY
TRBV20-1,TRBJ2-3,SARSPSGATDTQY
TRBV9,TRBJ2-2,ASSVGGGSGEQPGELF
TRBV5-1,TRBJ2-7,ASSPGGAEQY
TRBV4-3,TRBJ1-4,ASSQDLRGEKLF
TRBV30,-,AWNRGQETQY
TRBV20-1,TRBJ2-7,SARDLYSYEQY
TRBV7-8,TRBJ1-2,ASSLARGNGYT
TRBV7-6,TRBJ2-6,ASSVTGGPAGANVLT
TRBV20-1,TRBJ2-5,SARGTPKYNEQY
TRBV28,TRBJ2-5,ASSLNRNRGETQY
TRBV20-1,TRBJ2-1,SAITSGKFNEQF
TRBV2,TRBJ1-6,ASSEHPNNSPLH
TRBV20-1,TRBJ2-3,SALGVSGRPDTQY
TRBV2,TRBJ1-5,ASKGWGSRQPQH
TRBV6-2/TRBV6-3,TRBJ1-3,ASNVDYGNTIY
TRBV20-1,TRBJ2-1,SAEHRLGNNEQF
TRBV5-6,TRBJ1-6,ASSLGDYNSPLH
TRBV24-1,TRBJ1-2,ATSTGVEGYT
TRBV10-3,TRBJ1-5,AISTTGGSNQPQH
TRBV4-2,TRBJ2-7,ASSRAGNGGYEQY
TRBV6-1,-,TSSDNVLIQY
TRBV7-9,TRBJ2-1,ASSPSGRLYNEQF
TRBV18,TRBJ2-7,ASSLVGRGTNSYEQY
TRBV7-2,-,ASSLEGGRFNIQY
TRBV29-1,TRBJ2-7,SGMLAVSYEQY
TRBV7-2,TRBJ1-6,ASSTYREVSPLH
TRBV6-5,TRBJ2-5,ASSYLPSQETQY
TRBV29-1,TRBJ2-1,SGTNYNNEQF
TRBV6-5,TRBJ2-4,ASSYSSGLAKNIQY
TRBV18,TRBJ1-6,ASAGQVNSPLH
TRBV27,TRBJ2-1,AARESARNEQF
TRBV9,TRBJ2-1,ASSVTSGRAGDEQF
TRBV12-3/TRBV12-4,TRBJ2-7,ASSFLSGAYEQY
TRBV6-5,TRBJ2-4,ASSYSRFTGESKNIQY